Listed below are T cell receptor beta chains from one sample, sequenced in a study of T cells in Graves' hyperthyroidism and ophthalmopathy. In TCRdb, the multiplex PCR reads were re-called with MiXCR into one record per CDR3 protein. The data show roughly 290,000 distinct CDR3 sequences, about 18% seen once. Sequenced material: blood. The origin of the receptors is a woman aged 60 to 75 with Graves' ophthalmopathy. Both conserved end residues are part of each CDR3. The D gene is left open where the match is weak. A row's size may be missing; if present it is once, few, many or a size class.

j_gene: TRBJ2-1
v_gene: TRBV28
d_gene: -
abundance: many
CDR3nt: TGTGCCAGCAGGACCCGGGCCCCCACTAACAATGAGCAGTTCTTC
CDR3aa: CASRTRAPTNNEQFF

j_gene: TRBJ2-1
v_gene: TRBV7-2
d_gene: TRBD2
abundance: many
CDR3nt: TGTGCCAGCAGCGACCAAGGTTTAGCGGGGCACAATGAGCAGTTCTTC
CDR3aa: CASSDQGLAGHNEQFF

j_gene: TRBJ1-1
v_gene: TRBV19
d_gene: -
abundance: -
CDR3nt: TGTGCCAGTAGTATAGGGGGTGAAGCTTTCTTT
CDR3aa: CASSIGGEAFF

j_gene: TRBJ2-7
v_gene: TRBV9
d_gene: -
abundance: -
CDR3nt: TGTGCCAGCAGCGTAGAACCTACCCCCCCGGACTACGAGCAGTACTTC
CDR3aa: CASSVEPTPPDYEQYF

j_gene: TRBJ2-3
v_gene: TRBV19
d_gene: -
abundance: -
CDR3nt: TGTGCCAGTAGAACGACTAGTGCAGATACGCAGTATTTT
CDR3aa: CASRTTSADTQYF

j_gene: TRBJ1-2
v_gene: TRBV5-1
d_gene: TRBD1
abundance: many
CDR3nt: TGCGCCAGCAGCTTGGGGCACACGGACAGGTCTGGCGGCTACACCTTC
CDR3aa: CASSLGHTDRSGGYTF

j_gene: TRBJ2-6
v_gene: TRBV6-5
d_gene: -
abundance: -
CDR3nt: TGTGCCAGCAGTTACCGATGGCTCTCTGGGGCCAACGTCCTGACTTTC
CDR3aa: CASSYRWLSGANVLTF

j_gene: TRBJ1-1
v_gene: TRBV3-1
d_gene: -
abundance: -
CDR3nt: TGTGCCAGCAGCCCACCCCTGAGGGGGAACACTGAAGCTTTCTTT
CDR3aa: CASSPPLRGNTEAFF

j_gene: TRBJ1-5
v_gene: TRBV19
d_gene: TRBD1
abundance: -
CDR3nt: TGTGCCAGCACCCGGACAGGGAATAGCAATCAGCCCCAGCATTTT
CDR3aa: CASTRTGNSNQPQHF

j_gene: TRBJ2-2
v_gene: TRBV6-2/TRBV6-3
d_gene: -
abundance: -
CDR3nt: TGTGCCAGCAGTTACGTCCGAGACACCGGGGAGCTGTTTTTT
CDR3aa: CASSYVRDTGELFF

j_gene: TRBJ1-2
v_gene: TRBV12-3/TRBV12-4
d_gene: TRBD1
abundance: few
CDR3nt: TGTGCCAGCAGTCTATCAGGACAGGGCGCAAGATTCTACACCTTC
CDR3aa: CASSLSGQGARFYTF

j_gene: TRBJ2-1
v_gene: TRBV19
d_gene: TRBD2
abundance: few
CDR3nt: TGTGCCAGTAGTTCTAGCGGGAGGGCCTTTGAGCAGTTCTTC
CDR3aa: CASSSSGRAFEQFF

j_gene: TRBJ2-1
v_gene: TRBV7-9
d_gene: -
abundance: few
CDR3nt: TGTGCCAGCTTGGGGGAGGTGTACAATGAGCAGTTCTTC
CDR3aa: CASLGEVYNEQFF

j_gene: TRBJ1-4
v_gene: TRBV20-1
d_gene: -
abundance: once
CDR3nt: TGCAGTGCTAGCTCAACGAATGAAAAACTGTTTTTT
CDR3aa: CSASSTNEKLFF

j_gene: TRBJ1-2
v_gene: TRBV9
d_gene: -
abundance: -
CDR3nt: TGTGCCAGCAGCGTAGAGCAGGGGCCGTTCTATGGCTACACCTTC
CDR3aa: CASSVEQGPFYGYTF

j_gene: TRBJ2-7
v_gene: TRBV7-2
d_gene: -
abundance: once
CDR3nt: TGTGCCAGCAGCTTTGGGTACCACTACGAGCAGTACTTC
CDR3aa: CASSFGYHYEQYF

j_gene: TRBJ1-4
v_gene: TRBV10-3
d_gene: TRBD1
abundance: few
CDR3nt: TGTGCCATCAGCGATACCGGGACAGAAAATGAAAAACTGTTTTTT
CDR3aa: CAISDTGTENEKLFF

j_gene: TRBJ2-4
v_gene: TRBV11-1
d_gene: -
abundance: -
CDR3nt: TGTGCCAGCAGCTTCCTCTCTTCTGACTACATTCAGTACTTC
CDR3aa: CASSFLSSDYIQYF

j_gene: TRBJ2-3
v_gene: TRBV11-2
d_gene: -
abundance: few
CDR3nt: TGTGCCAGCAGCTTAGCCTATAGGGACGCCCTAGATACGCAGTATTTT
CDR3aa: CASSLAYRDALDTQYF

j_gene: TRBJ1-5
v_gene: TRBV20-1
d_gene: -
abundance: many
CDR3nt: TGCAGTGCTAGAGATCGGGGTCGGGGTGTTAGCAATCAGCCCCAGCATTTT
CDR3aa: CSARDRGRGVSNQPQHF

j_gene: TRBJ1-1
v_gene: TRBV4-1
d_gene: -
abundance: few
CDR3nt: TGCGCCAGCAGCCAAGTTCGGGGCGTCGAAGCTTTCTTT
CDR3aa: CASSQVRGVEAFF

j_gene: TRBJ1-1
v_gene: TRBV20-1
d_gene: -
abundance: many
CDR3nt: TGCAGTGCTAGTCAGGGAGTAATGAACACTGAAGCTTTCTTT
CDR3aa: CSASQGVMNTEAFF

j_gene: TRBJ2-3
v_gene: TRBV10-3
d_gene: -
abundance: few
CDR3nt: TGTGCCATCAGTGAGTCGACCGGGACGGGAGATACGCAGTATTTT
CDR3aa: CAISESTGTGDTQYF

j_gene: TRBJ2-7
v_gene: TRBV7-8
d_gene: -
abundance: many
CDR3nt: TGTGCCAGCAGCTTAGAATTGGGTCTCGGCTACGAGCAGTACTTC
CDR3aa: CASSLELGLGYEQYF

j_gene: TRBJ1-5
v_gene: TRBV19
d_gene: TRBD1
abundance: once
CDR3nt: TGTGCCAGTAGACAGGGGCCTAGTAGCAATCAGCCCCAGCATTTT
CDR3aa: CASRQGPSSNQPQHF

j_gene: TRBJ2-3
v_gene: TRBV20-1
d_gene: -
abundance: many
CDR3nt: TGCAGTACCCTCAGGACAGGCACAGATACGCAGTATTTT
CDR3aa: CSTLRTGTDTQYF

j_gene: TRBJ2-1
v_gene: TRBV12-3/TRBV12-4
d_gene: TRBD1
abundance: many
CDR3nt: TGTGCCAGCAGTTTGGGGGGACAGGGCTCCTACAATGAGCAGTTCTTC
CDR3aa: CASSLGGQGSYNEQFF

j_gene: TRBJ2-1
v_gene: TRBV5-1
d_gene: -
abundance: many
CDR3nt: TGCGCCAGCAGCTTCGGGACTTACAATGAGCAGTTCTTC
CDR3aa: CASSFGTYNEQFF

j_gene: TRBJ2-7
v_gene: TRBV29-1
d_gene: TRBD2
abundance: -
CDR3nt: TGCAGCGTCGAGCGCGGGAGATCCTACAATGAGCAGTACTTC
CDR3aa: CSVERGRSYNEQYF

j_gene: TRBJ1-4
v_gene: TRBV7-9
d_gene: -
abundance: -
CDR3nt: TGTGCCAGCAGCTTAGTCGCAGGGAAATTGGCTAATGAAAAACTGTTTTTT
CDR3aa: CASSLVAGKLANEKLFF

j_gene: TRBJ1-5
v_gene: TRBV28
d_gene: TRBD1
abundance: -
CDR3nt: TGTGCCAGCAACACTCAGGGGGAGTTTGCGCCCCAGCATTTT
CDR3aa: CASNTQGEFAPQHF

j_gene: TRBJ1-1
v_gene: TRBV7-2
d_gene: TRBD1
abundance: -
CDR3nt: TGTGCCAGCAGCCAGGGACAGGGGTCTTCAGGAGCTTTCTTT
CDR3aa: CASSQGQGSSGAFF

j_gene: TRBJ2-7
v_gene: TRBV20-1
d_gene: -
abundance: once
CDR3nt: TGCAGTGCCCCAGCGTTAGGACAGCGACCGGGCGGACAGCGACCTTCCTACGAGCAGTACTTC
CDR3aa: CSAPALGQRPGGQRPSYEQYF

j_gene: TRBJ2-1
v_gene: TRBV7-6
d_gene: TRBD1
abundance: few
CDR3nt: TGTGCCAGCAGCTTAGGAGGGACAGGTCATCAGTTCTTC
CDR3aa: CASSLGGTGHQFF

j_gene: TRBJ1-1
v_gene: TRBV12-5
d_gene: -
abundance: many
CDR3nt: TGTGCTAGTGGTTTGTTGGGACACGGGGAGATGAACACTGAAGCTTTCTTT
CDR3aa: CASGLLGHGEMNTEAFF

j_gene: TRBJ2-5
v_gene: TRBV27
d_gene: TRBD2
abundance: many
CDR3nt: TGTGCCAGCAGTCCGCCCGACGGTAGCGGGAGGCGAGAGACCCAGTACTTC
CDR3aa: CASSPPDGSGRRETQYF

j_gene: TRBJ2-1
v_gene: TRBV18
d_gene: TRBD1
abundance: -
CDR3nt: TGTGCCAGCTCACCACCGACAGGGGTTTATTATGAGCAGTTCTTC
CDR3aa: CASSPPTGVYYEQFF

j_gene: TRBJ1-1
v_gene: TRBV18
d_gene: TRBD1
abundance: few
CDR3nt: TGTGCCAGCTCAACCCAGGGGGGGGTAACTGAAGCTTTCTTT
CDR3aa: CASSTQGGVTEAFF

j_gene: TRBJ1-5
v_gene: TRBV2
d_gene: TRBD1
abundance: many
CDR3nt: TGTGCCAGCAGTCCGACAGGGGGCGGGCAGCCCCAGCATTTT
CDR3aa: CASSPTGGGQPQHF

j_gene: TRBJ1-1
v_gene: TRBV5-8
d_gene: -
abundance: many
CDR3nt: TGTGCCAGCAGCCCGTTTTTTAACACTGAAGCTTTCTTT
CDR3aa: CASSPFFNTEAFF

j_gene: TRBJ2-5
v_gene: TRBV19
d_gene: -
abundance: few
CDR3nt: TGTGCCAGTAGTCGATGGGAGACCCAGTACTTC
CDR3aa: CASSRWETQYF

j_gene: TRBJ2-3
v_gene: TRBV13
d_gene: -
abundance: many
CDR3nt: TGTGCCAGCAGTTTGGACTTGGCCGCCGATACGCAGTATTTT
CDR3aa: CASSLDLAADTQYF

j_gene: TRBJ1-2
v_gene: TRBV6-2/TRBV6-3
d_gene: -
abundance: -
CDR3nt: TGTGCCAGCAGTTCCGTCCCATATGGCTACACCTTC
CDR3aa: CASSSVPYGYTF

j_gene: TRBJ1-2
v_gene: TRBV2
d_gene: TRBD1
abundance: -
CDR3nt: TGTGCCAGCAGTGGGACAGGGGCCAACTATGGCTACACCTTC
CDR3aa: CASSGTGANYGYTF

j_gene: TRBJ2-7
v_gene: TRBV11-2
d_gene: TRBD1
abundance: many
CDR3nt: TGTGCCAGCAGCTTACGGCAGGGGGCAAGGTACGAGCAGTACTTC
CDR3aa: CASSLRQGARYEQYF

j_gene: TRBJ2-5
v_gene: TRBV7-2
d_gene: -
abundance: many
CDR3nt: TGTGCCAGCAGCTTAGCGGCGACAGCGCAAGAGACCCAGTACTTC
CDR3aa: CASSLAATAQETQYF

j_gene: TRBJ2-1
v_gene: TRBV25-1
d_gene: -
abundance: -
CDR3nt: TGTGCCATCCCCTTGTGGAAGGGACTCACCTACAATGAGCAGTTCTTC
CDR3aa: CAIPLWKGLTYNEQFF

j_gene: TRBJ2-5
v_gene: TRBV7-9
d_gene: -
abundance: many
CDR3nt: TGTGCCAGCAGCTTAGAGGGGCGAGAGACCCAGTACTTC
CDR3aa: CASSLEGRETQYF

j_gene: TRBJ2-3
v_gene: TRBV10-3
d_gene: -
abundance: few
CDR3nt: TGTGCCATCAGACAACAGCAGCTTAGCACAGATACGCAGTATTTT
CDR3aa: CAIRQQQLSTDTQYF

j_gene: TRBJ2-1
v_gene: TRBV7-6
d_gene: -
abundance: many
CDR3nt: TGTGCCAGCAGCCACGACGGGAACTCCTACAATGAGCAGTTCTTC
CDR3aa: CASSHDGNSYNEQFF

j_gene: TRBJ2-2
v_gene: TRBV27
d_gene: TRBD2
abundance: many
CDR3nt: TGTGCCAGCAGTCCGGGACTAGCGGAGCTGAACACCGGGGAGCTGTTTTTT
CDR3aa: CASSPGLAELNTGELFF